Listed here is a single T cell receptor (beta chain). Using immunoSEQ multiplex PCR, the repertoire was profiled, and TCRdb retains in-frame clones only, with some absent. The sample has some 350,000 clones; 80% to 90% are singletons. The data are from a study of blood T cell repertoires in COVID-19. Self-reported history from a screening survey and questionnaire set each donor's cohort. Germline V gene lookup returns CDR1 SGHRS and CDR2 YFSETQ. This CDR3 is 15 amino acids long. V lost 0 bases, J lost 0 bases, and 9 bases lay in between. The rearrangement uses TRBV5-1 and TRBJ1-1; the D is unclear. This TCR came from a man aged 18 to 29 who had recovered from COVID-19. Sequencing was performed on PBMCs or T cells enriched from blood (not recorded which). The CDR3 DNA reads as TGCGCCAGCAGCTTGGAGCCGGGAATGAACACTGAAGCTTTCTTT. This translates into CASSLEPGMNTEAFF.